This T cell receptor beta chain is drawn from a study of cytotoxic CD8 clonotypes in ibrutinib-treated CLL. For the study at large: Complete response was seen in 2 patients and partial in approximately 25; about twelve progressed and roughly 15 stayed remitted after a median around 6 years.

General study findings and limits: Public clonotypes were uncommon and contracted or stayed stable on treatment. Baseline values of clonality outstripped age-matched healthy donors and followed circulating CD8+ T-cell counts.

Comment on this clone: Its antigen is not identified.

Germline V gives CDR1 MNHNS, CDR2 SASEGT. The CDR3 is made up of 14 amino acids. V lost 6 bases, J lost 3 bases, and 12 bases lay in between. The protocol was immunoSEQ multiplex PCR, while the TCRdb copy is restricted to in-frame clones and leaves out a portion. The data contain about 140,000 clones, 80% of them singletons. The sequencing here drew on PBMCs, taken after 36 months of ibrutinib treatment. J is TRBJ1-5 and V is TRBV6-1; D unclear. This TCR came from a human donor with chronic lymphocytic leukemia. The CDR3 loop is CASSASGYNQPQHF. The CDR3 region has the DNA TGTGCCAGCAGCGCATCGGGGTACAATCAGCCCCAGCATTTT.